This TCR beta chain emerged from a study of blood T cell repertoires in COVID-19. Study as a whole: PBMCs, B-cell-depleted T cells, or T cells were the source of the cDNA or gDNA that made up the material.

Germline V gene lookup returns CDR1 LGHDT and CDR2 YNNKEL (reference sequence). V was pared by 2 bases and J by 2 bases, with 6 bases between. The length of the CDR3 is 13 residues. Assay: immunoSEQ multiplex PCR; the TCRdb copy retains only in-frame clones and omits some. Of 20,000 to 30,000 clones listed, about 91% are singletons. The chain recombines TRBV3-1 (or the pseudogene TRBV3-2) with TRBJ2-5; D is ambiguous. Sequenced material: peripheral blood. The clonotype originates from a man between 65 and 85 years old with active COVID-19. The CDR3 bases are TGTGCCAGCAGCCAACAGGTTCAAGAGACCCAGTACTTC. Amino acids: CASSQQVQETQYF.